The present T cell receptor beta chain was sequenced within a study of T cell responses to AZD1222 COVID-19 vaccine. The study, taken as a whole, reports: White British ancestry dominated among donors, who included more females, and clonal diversity was possibly underestimated.

This CDR3 region has 14 residues. Germline assignment: CDR1 SGHNT and CDR2 YYREEE (reference sequence). The V and J ends lost 4 bases and 7 bases respectively, with 12 bases between them. The analysis combined second doses at about 4 or about 12 weeks. As to this clone: Antigen specificity is unknown.

TCRdb keeps only in-frame clones here, not all; method: immunoSEQ multiplex PCR. The sample lists about 120,000 clones, 70% to 90% seen once, with roughly 15% in the top ten. This TCR was sampled from an adult who received the AZD1222 COVID-19 vaccine. The source material was peripheral blood, sampled 28 days after the second AZD1222 dose. The rearrangement uses TRBV5-4 and TRBJ1-6; D is undetermined. CDR3 region: CASSLDGSNSPLHF. The CDR3 bases are TGTGCCAGCAGCCTAGACGGTTCGAATTCACCCCTCCACTTT. Based on the CDR3 plus reference TRBV5-4 and TRBJ1-6, the full variable domain is ETGVTQSPTHLIKTRGQQVTLRCSSQSGHNTVSWYQQALGQGPQFIFQYYREEENGRGNFPPRFSGLQFPNYSSELNVNALELDDSALYLCASSLDGSNSPLHFGNGTRLTVT.